This T cell receptor beta chain originates from a study of blood T cell repertoires in COVID-19. Looking at the study overall: The United States, Italy and Spain provided the acute and convalescent COVID-19 samples. T cells, B-cell-depleted T cells, or PBMCs supplied cDNA or gDNA.

The CDR3 is made up of 16 amino acids. Losses at the gene ends were 0 bases for V and 0 bases for J; bases not matched to a gene: 5. The germline gives CDR1 SGDLS, CDR2 YYNGEE. Study processing details: Amplification of reference gene primers provided the estimated nucleated cell counts. The method was immunoSEQ multiplex PCR; TCRdb's version includes in-frame clones alone and lacks a portion of them. V and J calls and clone size are copied from that table; D and trimming were computed from the DNA. Among 100,000 to 150,000 clones, roughly four fifths were seen once, and the ten largest hold 12%. Sequenced: peripheral blood. The receptor's source is a man in his 60s with acute or convalescent COVID-19. V usage is TRBV9 and J usage is TRBJ2-7, with 8 bases matching TRBD2. The DNA for the CDR3 is TGTGCCAGCAGCGTAGGGATCCGGGAGGGCTCCTACGAGCAGTACTTC. As protein: CASSVGIREGSYEQYF. The whole variable domain, remainder taken from reference TRBV9 and TRBJ2-7, is DSGVTQTPKHLITATGQRVTLRCSPRSGDLSVYWYQQSLDQGLQFLIQYYNGEERAKGNILERFSAQQFPDLHSELNLSSLELGDSALYFCASSVGIREGSYEQYFGPGTRLTVT.